One sample yielded the 25 T cell receptor beta chains listed below, sequenced in a study of early T cells in non-severe SARS-CoV-2 infection. TCRdb processed the 5' RACE reads anew with MiXCR; each CDR3 protein has one entry. The sample lists tens of thousands of distinct CDR3 sequences, 8.5% to 10% occurring once. This sample comprised whole blood, obtained at baseline. Source of these receptors: an adult who was a healthcare worker with PCR-confirmed SARS-CoV-2 infection or an uninfected control (not recorded which).

This clonotype was found a few times. The chain is built from TRBV23-1 and TRBJ2-3; the D is unclear. TRBV23-1 qualifies as an ORF whose function is uncertain. The CDR3 spans 16 residues. V shed 4 bases and J shed 6 bases, with 20 bases lying between them. CDR3 DNA: TGCGCCAGCAGTCCACATCAGTGTCCTCGGGTCGATACGCAGTATTTT. Amino acids: CASSPHQCPRVDTQYF.

This clonotype was observed a handful of times. This sequence joins TRBV2 and TRBJ2-7; tentatively, D is TRBD2 (5 bases). The CDR3 is made up of 12 amino acids. The V end lost 10 bases, the J end lost 2 bases, and 12 bases lay between the germline ends. Germline V gene sequence: CDR1 SNHLY, CDR2 FYNNEI. This chain's CDR3 is CATKGSAYEQYF. Here the CDR3 DNA reads TGTGCCACCAAAGGTAGCGCCTACGAGCAGTACTTC.

This clonotype was seen many times. The V call is TRBV5-1, the J call TRBJ2-7; 7 nucleotides agree with TRBD2. V lost 3 bases and J lost 4; bases outside the gene matches: 1. The CDR3 totals 12 residues. Germline CDR1 reads SGHRS; CDR2 reads YFSETQ. CDR3 coding DNA: TGCGCCAGCAGCTCGCGGGGGTACGAGCAGTACTTC. As protein: CASSSRGYEQYF.

This clonotype occurred many times. This rearrangement joins TRBV20-1 to TRBJ2-7; 9 bases match TRBD1. The CDR3 totals 13 residues. V shed 2 bases, J shed 6 bases, and the junction held 5 bases outside the gene matches. Looked up from germline, CDR1 is DFQATT and CDR2 is SNEGSKA (reference sequence). CDR3 nucleotide sequence: TGCAGTGCTAGAAGGGACAGGGCCCCCGAGCAGTACTTC. It is translated as CSARRDRAPEQYF.

This chain uses TRBV20-1 with TRBJ1-6, with 9 bases aligning to TRBD1. Germline CDR1 DFQATT, CDR2 SNEGSKA (reference sequence). J was trimmed by 6 bases and V by 6 bases; bases with no gene match: 3. The CDR3 has 13 amino acids. CDR3 loop: CSATQGANSPLHF. In DNA, the CDR3 is TGCAGTGCCACACAGGGGGCTAATTCACCCCTCCACTTT.

This clonotype was seen more than once but under ten times. The V call is TRBV6-2 or TRBV6-3, the J call TRBJ2-7; possibly TRBD1 or TRBD2 for D (6 bases each). The ends were cut back, 5 bases at V and 0 bases at J, with 17 bases in the middle. CDR1 and CDR2 (germline): MNHEY, SVGEGT. This CDR3 has 16 residues. CDR3 residues: CASSPTGGGSSYEQYF. The CDR3 DNA is TGTGCCAGCAGTCCCACCGGAGGGGGGAGCTCCTACGAGCAGTACTTC.

The chain uses TRBV5-4 and TRBJ2-5; no firm D call. This CDR3 comprises 13 residues. The germline V and J ends were trimmed by 4 bases and 0 bases, with 7 bases remaining between them. Germline V lookup: CDR1 SGHNT, CDR2 YYREEE (reference sequence). The CDR3 bases are TGTGCCAGCAGCCCCAATAACCAAGAGACCCAGTACTTC. Translated, it gives CASSPNNQETQYF.

This clonotype showed up just a few times. The rearrangement links TRBV20-1 to TRBJ2-1, with TRBD2 matching over 9 bases. CDR3 length: 15 residues. J was trimmed by 2 bases and V by 0 bases; bases with no gene match: 2. Per the germline V gene, CDR1 is DFQATT and CDR2 is SNEGSKA (reference sequence). The CDR3 loop reads CSAREVAGAYNEQFF. CDR3 nucleotide sequence: TGCAGTGCTAGAGAGGTAGCGGGGGCCTACAATGAGCAGTTCTTC.

The chain links TRBV6-6 to TRBJ1-5; tentative D call: TRBD1 (5 bases). CDR1 and CDR2 from the germline V gene are MNHNY and SVGAGI (reference sequence). CDR3 size: 16 residues. Trimming removed 2 bases from V and 6 bases from J, with 17 bases in between. The CDR3 sequence is CASSYARQGRSQPQHF. DNA of the CDR3: TGTGCCAGCAGTTACGCGCGGCAGGGTAGGTCTCAGCCCCAGCATTTT.

There are many counts of this clonotype. The V gene is TRBV12-3 or TRBV12-4, the J gene TRBJ2-3; D is uncertain. V shed 3 bases and J shed 0 bases, with 7 bases lying between them. This CDR3 region has 14 residues. The CDR3, as DNA: TGTGCCAGCAGTTTTGATCCTAGCACAGATACGCAGTATTTT. Encoded protein: CASSFDPSTDTQYF.

Many counts were recorded for this clonotype. The chain is built from TRBV11-2 and TRBJ2-3; D is perhaps TRBD1 or TRBD2 (5 bases each). CDR3 length equals 16 residues. Trimming shortened V by 6 bases and J by 3 bases, and 19 bases separated the two germline ends. CDR1 is SGHAT, CDR2 FQNNGV, per germline. The CDR3 DNA is TGTGCCAGCAGGGGTATGGGGGTAAGGTATACAGATACGCAGTATTTT. Residues: CASRGMGVRYTDTQYF.

This clonotype appeared many times. The chain has TRBV3-1 and TRBJ1-2, with unresolved D. The germline V gene encodes CDR1 LGHDT and CDR2 YNNKEL (reference sequence). Trimming took 1 base from V and 7 from J, leaving 7 bases between them. CDR3 length: 12 amino acids. This CDR3 reads CASSQGRGGYTF. CDR3 DNA: TGTGCCAGCAGCCAAGGCCGAGGTGGCTACACCTTC.

This clonotype was seen only a few times. V is TRBV19 and J is TRBJ2-1; weak D call: TRBD2 (6 bases). Trimming stripped 5 bases from V and 12 bases from J, with 14 bases between. Germline V gene sequence: CDR1 LNHDA, CDR2 SQIVND (reference sequence). This CDR3 contains 12 residues. The CDR3 sequence: CASSWGPGRQFF. The CDR3 DNA reads as TGTGCCAGTAGTTGGGGACCCGGGAGGCAGTTCTTC.

In this sample, this clonotype turned up a few times. This sequence joins TRBV12-3 or TRBV12-4 and TRBJ1-2; D remains unclear. The CDR3 consists of 12 residues. V was cut by 3 bases and J by 4 bases, with 6 bases left in between. The CDR3: CASSFASYGYTF. CDR3 nucleotides: TGTGCCAGCAGTTTCGCGTCCTATGGCTACACCTTC.

This clonotype was seen at least ten times. CDR3 DNA: TGTGCCAGCGGACGCCCGGGGACAGCCTACGAGCAGTACTTC. Translated, it gives CASGRPGTAYEQYF. The gene calls are TRBV6-6 and TRBJ2-7, with TRBD1 matching 7 bases. From germline, CDR1 is MNHNY and CDR2 SVGAGI (reference sequence). There are 14 residues in the CDR3. After removal of 8 bases from V and 2 bases from J, the junction contained 9 bases not matched to a gene.

This clonotype was seen a few times. The chain is built from TRBV5-1 and TRBJ2-3, with D unclear. This CDR3 spans 15 amino acids. The V end lost 0 bases, the J end lost 3 bases, and 11 bases lay between the germline ends. CDR1 and CDR2 from the germline V gene are SGHRS and YFSETQ. CDR3: CASSLEAPGTDTQYF. DNA for the CDR3: TGCGCCAGCAGCTTGGAAGCGCCCGGGACAGATACGCAGTATTTT.

This sequence joins TRBV7-9 and TRBJ2-7; D is perhaps TRBD1 or TRBD2 (5 bases each). The germline V gene encodes CDR1 SEHNR and CDR2 FQNEAQ (reference sequence). With 1 base removed from V and 0 bases from J, the gap between germline ends came to 13 bases. This CDR3 comprises 16 residues. The CDR3 loop is CASSLDGTVPSYEQYF. The CDR3 DNA reads as TGTGCCAGCAGCTTAGATGGGACGGTGCCCTCCTACGAGCAGTACTTC.

V and J are TRBV20-1 and TRBJ2-5; D unclear. Germline-derived CDR1 and CDR2 are DFQATT and SNEGSKA (reference sequence). This CDR3 is built from 14 residues. With 0 bases removed from V and 4 bases from J, the gap between germline ends came to 12 bases. The CDR3 nucleotides read TGCAGTGCTAGAGATACGGTAAACTCAGAGACCCAGTACTTC. As protein: CSARDTVNSETQYF.

This clonotype was counted a few times. The V and J genes are TRBV21-1 and TRBJ2-7. TRBV21-1 is an annotated pseudogene. CDR3 length: 12 amino acids. The CDR3 nucleotides are TGTGCCAGCACTGCGATCCCCTACGAGCAGTACTTC. Protein: CASTAIPYEQYF.

V gene TRBV12-3 or TRBV12-4 combines with J gene TRBJ2-7; D not resolved. Trimming removed 3 bases from V and 6 bases from J, with 6 bases in between. The CDR3 runs to 11 residues. The CDR3 here is CASSLHREQYF. CDR3 DNA sequence: TGTGCCAGCAGTTTGCACCGCGAGCAGTACTTC.

CDR3 DNA sequence: TGCAGCGTTGAAGAGAGACTAGCTTTGACAGATACGCAGTATTTT. Its translation: CSVEERLALTDTQYF. The chain combines TRBV29-1 with TRBJ2-3; 7 nucleotides line up with TRBD2. The J segment lost 3 bases and the V segment lost 0 bases, leaving 6 bases of the junction unmatched. The CDR3 contains 15 residues. The germline V gene encodes CDR1 SQVTM and CDR2 ANQGSEA.

This rearrangement joins TRBV29-1 to TRBJ1-2; 7 bases are shared with TRBD1. The ends lost 7 bases at V and 4 bases at J; junction bases unmatched: 3. Germline CDR1 SQVTM, CDR2 ANQGSEA. CDR3 length equals 11 residues. CDR3 amino acids: CSAGQVYGYTF. The CDR3 DNA sequence: TGCAGCGCTGGACAGGTCTATGGCTACACCTTC. The full variable domain, its missing parts supplied by reference TRBV29-1 and TRBJ1-2, is SAVISQKPSRDICQRGTSLTIQCQVDSQVTMMFWYRQQPGQSLTLIATANQGSEATYESGFVIDKFPISRPNLTFSTLTVSNMSPEDSSIYLCSAGQVYGYTFGSGTRLTVV.

The rearrangement uses TRBV21-1 and TRBJ2-7; the table's D call, TRBD1, was not checked against the DNA. TRBV21-1 is deemed a pseudogene. This CDR3 comprises 16 residues. The CDR3 spells CASSSRDRDRSYEQYF. The CDR3 nucleotides are TGTGCCAGCAGCTCCCGGGACAGGGACCGCTCCTACGAGCAGTACTTC.

This clonotype showed up just a few times. The chain couples TRBV2 to TRBJ1-5; unclear D gene. CDR1 is SNHLY, CDR2 FYNNEI, per germline. CDR3 length equals 15 residues. Between the trimmed V and J ends, which lost 3 bases and 4 bases, there was a span of 13 bases. The CDR3 spells CASSENPVGNQPQHF. DNA for the CDR3: TGTGCCAGCAGTGAGAATCCGGTAGGGAATCAGCCCCAGCATTTT.

This clonotype has ten or more counts. The genes are TRBV5-1 and TRBJ2-5, with D possibly TRBD1 on 6 matching bases. This CDR3 has 14 residues. Germline CDR1 SGHRS, CDR2 YFSETQ. V gave up 2 bases and J gave up 3 bases, with 11 bases separating them. The CDR3 DNA is TGCGCCAGCAGCTTACAGGGAGCCAAAGAGACCCAGTACTTC. Translating it yields CASSLQGAKETQYF. The full variable domain, completed using reference TRBV5-1 and TRBJ2-5, is KAGVTQTPRYLIKTRGQQVTLSCSPISGHRSVSWYQQTPGQGLQFLFEYFSETQRNKGNFPGRFSGRQFSNSRSEMNVSTLELGDSALYLCASSLQGAKETQYFGPGTRLLVL.